Following are 20 T cell receptor beta chains from one sample sequenced in a study of blood T cell repertoires in COVID-19. The repertoire was sequenced with immunoSEQ multiplex PCR; TCRdb's copy has only in-frame clones and lacks some. The sample shows 110,000 or so clones, roughly 80% of them seen only once. The sequenced material came from peripheral blood. The receptors come from a man aged 45 to 65 with acute or convalescent COVID-19.

The V and J genes are TRBV5-1 and TRBJ2-1, with 13 bases that match TRBD2. CDR3 length: 16 amino acids. The V and J ends lost 4 bases and 10 bases, in that order; junction bases with no gene match: 11. Germline CDR1 and CDR2: SGHRS and YFSETQ. DNA of the CDR3: TGCGCCAGCAGCCTACCTACTAGCGGGGGGGCTTGGGAGCAGTTCTTC. Encoded protein: CASSLPTSGGAWEQFF. Combining the CDR3 with reference TRBV5-1 and TRBJ2-1 gives the whole variable domain KAGVTQTPRYLIKTRGQQVTLSCSPISGHRSVSWYQQTPGQGLQFLFEYFSETQRNKGNFPGRFSGRQFSNSRSEMNVSTLELGDSALYLCASSLPTSGGAWEQFFGPGTRLTVL.

The gene calls are TRBV5-4 and TRBJ1-4; D perhaps matches TRBD1 (5 bases). Germline V gene sequence: CDR1 SGHNT, CDR2 YYREEE (reference sequence). V lost 5 bases and J 3 bases, leaving 14 bases between the germline ends. This CDR3 is built from 15 residues. The CDR3 DNA reads as TGTGCCAGCAGTTCTATGACAGCACCTAATGAAAAACTGTTTTTT. Its protein product is CASSSMTAPNEKLFF.

The chain combines TRBV5-1 with TRBJ2-1; TRBD2 matches 11 bases. The CDR3 contains 20 residues. Trimming removed 0 bases from V and 0 bases from J; junction bases left unmatched: 11. Germline CDR1 SGHRS, CDR2 YFSETQ. CDR3 loop: CASSLAGLAGGLRSYNEQFF. As DNA, the CDR3 is TGCGCCAGCAGCTTGGCCGGGCTAGCGGGGGGCCTCCGCTCCTACAATGAGCAGTTCTTC.

This clone showed up just a few times. The chain is built from TRBV6-6 and TRBJ2-7; 7 bases line up with TRBD1. The V gene end was trimmed by 2 bases and the J gene end by 3 bases; junction bases not matched to a gene: 1. CDR3 length: 13 residues. CDR1 is MNHNY and CDR2 is SVGAGI in the germline V gene (reference sequence). CDR3 DNA sequence: TGTGCCAGCAGTTACGGGGACAGCTACGAGCAGTACGTC. Amino acids: CASSYGDSYEQYV.

The chain carries TRBV19 and TRBJ1-2; no firm D call. V was shortened by 6 bases and J by 2 bases, with 7 bases between the two germline ends. The CDR3 sequence is 12 residues long. From germline, CDR1 is LNHDA and CDR2 SQIVND (reference sequence). The chain's CDR3 is CASRAGNYGYTF. The DNA of the CDR3 is TGTGCCAGTAGGGCAGGCAACTATGGCTACACCTTC.

The rearrangement uses TRBV30 and TRBJ1-2; 8 bases map to TRBD1. CDR3 size: 13 residues. Germline CDR1 reads GTSNPN; CDR2 reads SVGIG (reference sequence). V lost 3 bases to trimming and J lost 4 bases; unmatched junction nucleotides: 4. CDR3 amino acids: CAWRPGGAYGYTF. In nucleotides, the CDR3 is TGTGCCTGGAGGCCAGGGGGCGCCTATGGCTACACCTTC.

The V call is TRBV27, the J call TRBJ2-5; 8 bases are a match to TRBD2. After removal of 5 bases from V and 2 bases from J, the junction contained 19 bases not matched to a gene. Germline V gives CDR1 MNHEY, CDR2 SMNVEV (reference sequence). The CDR3 runs to 19 residues. CDR3 region: CASSPGRWWRGGIQETQYF. The CDR3 nucleotides are TGTGCCAGCAGTCCCGGACGATGGTGGCGCGGGGGGATTCAAGAGACCCAGTACTTC.

V gene TRBV5-8 combines with J gene TRBJ1-2; no definite D call. This CDR3 region has 13 residues. With 4 bases removed from V and 3 bases from J, the gap between germline ends came to 10 bases. CDR1 is SGHTS and CDR2 is YDEGEE in the germline V gene. CDR3 amino acids: CASSIQTHYGYTF. The CDR3 nucleotides are TGTGCCAGCAGCATACAGACACACTATGGCTACACCTTC.

The DNA for the CDR3 is TGTGCCAGCAGCCAAGAGGACAGGGCCTACGAGCAGTACTTC. It yields the protein CASSQEDRAYEQYF. The chain carries TRBV4-2 and TRBJ2-7, with 8 bases lining up with TRBD1. V was clipped by 0 bases and J by 2 bases; unmatched bases: 0. Germline V gene lookup returns CDR1 LGHNA and CDR2 YNFKEQ. CDR3 size: 14 residues.

The chain couples TRBV4-1 to TRBJ2-7; maybe TRBD1 (6 bases). Germline-derived CDR1 and CDR2 are MGHRA and YSYEKL. The V end lost 0 bases, the J end lost 4 bases, and 13 bases lay between the germline ends. The CDR3 totals 15 residues. For the CDR3, the DNA is TGCGCCAGCAGCCAAGAATTACAGGGTTATTACGAGCAGTACTTC. Residues: CASSQELQGYYEQYF.

The J gene is TRBJ1-1, the V gene TRBV20-1; 9 bases are a match to TRBD1. The CDR3 contains 15 residues. Germline V gene sequence: CDR1 DFQATT, CDR2 SNEGSKA (reference sequence). The trim removed 3 bases at V and 3 bases at J, leaving 8 bases unmatched. The CDR3 nucleotides are TGCAGTGCTAGTCCCCAGGGACAGGGCTACACTGAAGCTTTCTTT. Translation: CSASPQGQGYTEAFF.

The rearrangement joins TRBV2 to TRBJ2-5; 12 positions agree with TRBD2. The CDR3 loop spans 15 amino acids. Trimming removed 3 bases from V and 2 bases from J; junction bases left unmatched: 1. CDR1 is SNHLY, CDR2 FYNNEI, per germline. The CDR3 DNA is TGTGCCAGCAGTGACCTAGCGGGGGGGCAAGAGACCCAGTACTTC. Its protein is CASSDLAGGQETQYF.

This rearrangement joins TRBV5-1 to TRBJ2-7; D not resolved. V was cut by 4 bases and J by 0 bases, with 11 bases left in between. CDR3 size: 14 residues. The V gene's germline CDR1 is SGHRS and CDR2 YFSETQ. The CDR3 spells CASSPASGSYEQYF. The CDR3 DNA is TGCGCCAGCAGCCCGGCCTCAGGCTCCTACGAGCAGTACTTC. The variable domain in full, with the rest retrieved from reference TRBV5-1 and TRBJ2-7, is KAGVTQTPRYLIKTRGQQVTLSCSPISGHRSVSWYQQTPGQGLQFLFEYFSETQRNKGNFPGRFSGRQFSNSRSEMNVSTLELGDSALYLCASSPASGSYEQYFGPGTRLTVT.

The J gene is TRBJ1-1, the V gene TRBV27; D uncertain. The CDR3 has 12 residues. Germline CDR1 reads MNHEY; CDR2 reads SMNVEV (reference sequence). The V gene lost 5 bases and the J gene lost 0 bases, with 4 bases spanning the gap. The CDR3 DNA reads TGTGCCAGCAGTAATATGAACACTGAAGCTTTCTTT. This codes for CASSNMNTEAFF.

The chain is built from TRBV28 and TRBJ2-3, with 10 bases fitting TRBD2. This CDR3 comprises 14 residues. The junction had 4 bases not matched to a gene; V was cut back by 6 bases and J by 4 bases. Germline V gene data show CDR1 as MDHEN and CDR2 as SYDVKM. The CDR3, as DNA: TGTGCCAGCAGGAGCGGGGGGGCCGCAGATACGCAGTATTTT. It specifies CASRSGGAADTQYF. The entire variable domain, with the rest obtained from reference TRBV28 and TRBJ2-3, is as follows: DVKVTQSSRYLVKRTGEKVFLECVQDMDHENMFWYRQDPGLGLRLIYFSYDVKMKEKGDIPEGYSVSREKKERFSLILESASTNQTSMYLCASRSGGAADTQYFGPGTRLTVL.

The chain joins TRBV5-1 to TRBJ2-3; D not certain. Per the germline V gene, CDR1 is SGHRS and CDR2 is YFSETQ. Trimming stripped 0 bases from V and 5 bases from J, with 4 bases between. This CDR3 is built from 12 residues. The CDR3 here is CASSLALDTQYF. The CDR3 region has the DNA TGCGCCAGCAGCTTGGCTCTAGATACGCAGTATTTT.

This clone occurred a few times. The chain employs TRBV5-1 and TRBJ1-2; the D gene is possibly TRBD1 (6 bases). The CDR3 runs 13 residues. V lost 0 bases, J lost 8 bases, and 11 bases lay in between. CDR1 is SGHRS, CDR2 YFSETQ, per germline. CDR3 nucleotides: TGCGCCAGCAGCTTGGATCCAGGGGAAGGCTACACCTTC. The encoded protein is CASSLDPGEGYTF. The variable domain in full, completed from reference TRBV5-1 and TRBJ1-2, reads KAGVTQTPRYLIKTRGQQVTLSCSPISGHRSVSWYQQTPGQGLQFLFEYFSETQRNKGNFPGRFSGRQFSNSRSEMNVSTLELGDSALYLCASSLDPGEGYTFGSGTRLTVV.

The chain is built from TRBV6-5 and TRBJ1-2; D not resolved. CDR1 is MNHEY and CDR2 is SVGAGI in the germline V gene. V lost 0 bases, J lost 0 bases, and 11 bases lay in between. The length of the CDR3 is 16 residues. Here the CDR3 DNA reads TGTGCCAGCAGTTACTCGCGAGGTTTCTCTAACTATGGCTACACCTTC. Translating it yields CASSYSRGFSNYGYTF.

This clone was seen a handful of times. The chain couples TRBV6-2 or TRBV6-3 to TRBJ1-5; possibly TRBD1 for D (5 bases). The CDR3 length is 15 residues. From germline, CDR1 is MNHEY and CDR2 SVGEGT. The V and J ends lost 0 bases and 4 bases respectively, with 10 bases between them. The CDR3 sequence is CASSYSYQGNQPQHF. CDR3 in DNA: TGTGCCAGCAGTTACTCATACCAGGGAAATCAGCCCCAGCATTTT.

The V gene is TRBV7-6, the J gene TRBJ2-2, with a weak D call TRBD1 (6 bases). The CDR3 sequence is 15 residues long. V shed 2 bases and J shed 4 bases, with 11 bases lying between them. Germline lookup yields CDR1 SGHVS and CDR2 FNYEAQ. DNA for the CDR3: TGTGCCAGCAGCTTAAACAGGGCGGGCACCGGGGAGCTGTTTTTT. It yields the protein CASSLNRAGTGELFF.